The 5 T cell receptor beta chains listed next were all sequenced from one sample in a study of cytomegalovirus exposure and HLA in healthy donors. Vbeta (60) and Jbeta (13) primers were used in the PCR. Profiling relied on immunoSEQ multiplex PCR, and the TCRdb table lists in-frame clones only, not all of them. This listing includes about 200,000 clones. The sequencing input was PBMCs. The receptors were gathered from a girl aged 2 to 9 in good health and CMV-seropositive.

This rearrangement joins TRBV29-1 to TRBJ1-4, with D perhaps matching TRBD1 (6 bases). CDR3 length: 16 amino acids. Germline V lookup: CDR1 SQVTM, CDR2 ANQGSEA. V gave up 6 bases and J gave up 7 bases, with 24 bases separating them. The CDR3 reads CSVQKEPGQSGEKLFF. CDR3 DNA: TGCAGCGTACAAAAGGAGCCGGGACAATCTGGTGAAAAACTGTTTTTT.

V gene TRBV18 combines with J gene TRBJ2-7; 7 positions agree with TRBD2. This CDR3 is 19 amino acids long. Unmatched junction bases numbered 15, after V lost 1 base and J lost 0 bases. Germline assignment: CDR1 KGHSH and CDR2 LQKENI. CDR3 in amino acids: CASSPRAAGSGGSSYEQYF. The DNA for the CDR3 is TGTGCCAGCTCACCACGGGCGGCAGGGTCGGGGGGTAGCTCCTACGAGCAGTACTTC.

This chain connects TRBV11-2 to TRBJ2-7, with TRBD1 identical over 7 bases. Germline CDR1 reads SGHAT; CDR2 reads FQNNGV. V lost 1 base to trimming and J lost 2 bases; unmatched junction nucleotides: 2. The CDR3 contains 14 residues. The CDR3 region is CASSLAQGPYEQYF. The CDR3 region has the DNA TGTGCCAGCAGCTTAGCACAGGGGCCCTACGAGCAGTACTTC. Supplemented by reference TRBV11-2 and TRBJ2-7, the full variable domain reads EAGVAQSPRYKIIEKRQSVAFWCNPISGHATLYWYQQILGQGPKLLIQFQNNGVVDDSQLPKDRFSAERLKGVDSTLKIQPAKLEDSAVYLCASSLAQGPYEQYFGPGTRLTVT.

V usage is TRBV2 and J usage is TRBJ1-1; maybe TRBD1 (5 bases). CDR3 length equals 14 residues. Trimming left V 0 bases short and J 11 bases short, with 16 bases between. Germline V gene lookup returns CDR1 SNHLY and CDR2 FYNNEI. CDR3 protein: CASSEALTTGGAFF. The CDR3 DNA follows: TGTGCCAGCAGTGAAGCGCTAACCACCGGGGGGGCTTTCTTT. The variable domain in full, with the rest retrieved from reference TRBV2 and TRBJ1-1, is EPEVTQTPSHQVTQMGQEVILRCVPISNHLYFYWYRQILGQKVEFLVSFYNNEISEKSEIFDDQFSVERPDGSNFTLKIRSTKLEDSAMYFCASSEALTTGGAFFGQGTRLTVV.

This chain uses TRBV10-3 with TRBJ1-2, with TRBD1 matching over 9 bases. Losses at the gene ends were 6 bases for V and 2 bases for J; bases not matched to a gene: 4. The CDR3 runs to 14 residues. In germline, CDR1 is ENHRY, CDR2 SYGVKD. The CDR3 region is CAISGTGKNYGYTF. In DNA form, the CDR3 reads TGTGCCATCAGCGGGACAGGGAAAAACTATGGCTACACCTTC.